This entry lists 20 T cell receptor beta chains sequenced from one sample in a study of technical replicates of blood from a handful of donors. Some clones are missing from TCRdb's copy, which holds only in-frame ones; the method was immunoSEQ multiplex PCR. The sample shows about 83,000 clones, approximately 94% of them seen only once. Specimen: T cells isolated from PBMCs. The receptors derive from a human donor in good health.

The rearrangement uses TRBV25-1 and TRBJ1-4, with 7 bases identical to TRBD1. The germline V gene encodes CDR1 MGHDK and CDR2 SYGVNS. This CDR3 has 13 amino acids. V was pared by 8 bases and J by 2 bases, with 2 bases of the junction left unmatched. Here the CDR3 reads CASQTGTNEKLFF. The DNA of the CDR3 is TGTGCCAGCCAGACAGGGACTAATGAAAAACTGTTTTTT.

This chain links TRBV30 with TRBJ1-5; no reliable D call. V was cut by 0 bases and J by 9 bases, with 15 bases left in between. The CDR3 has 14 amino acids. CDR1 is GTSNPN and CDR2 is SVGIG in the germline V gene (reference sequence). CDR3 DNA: TGTGCCTGGAGTGTAGGGCCTACCCGGGGGCCCCAGCATTTT. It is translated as CAWSVGPTRGPQHF.

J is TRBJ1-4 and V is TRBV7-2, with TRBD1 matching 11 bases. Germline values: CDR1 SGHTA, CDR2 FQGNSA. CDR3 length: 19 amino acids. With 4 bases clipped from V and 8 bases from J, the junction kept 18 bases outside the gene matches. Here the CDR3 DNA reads TGTGCCAGCAGCTCACCCCGGGGGACAGGGGGATTATTGCGGGAAAAACTGTTTTTT. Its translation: CASSSPRGTGGLLREKLFF.

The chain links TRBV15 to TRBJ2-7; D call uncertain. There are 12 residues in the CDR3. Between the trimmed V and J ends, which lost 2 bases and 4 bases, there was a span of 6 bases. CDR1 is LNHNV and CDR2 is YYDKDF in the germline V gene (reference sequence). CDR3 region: CATSRSTYEQYF. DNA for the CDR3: TGTGCCACCAGCAGATCCACTTACGAGCAGTACTTC.

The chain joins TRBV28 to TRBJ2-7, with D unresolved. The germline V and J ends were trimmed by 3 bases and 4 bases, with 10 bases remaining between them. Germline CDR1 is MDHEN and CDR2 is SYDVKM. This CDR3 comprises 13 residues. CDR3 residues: CASSFNAQYEQYF. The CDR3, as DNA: TGTGCCAGCAGTTTCAACGCACAGTACGAGCAGTACTTC.

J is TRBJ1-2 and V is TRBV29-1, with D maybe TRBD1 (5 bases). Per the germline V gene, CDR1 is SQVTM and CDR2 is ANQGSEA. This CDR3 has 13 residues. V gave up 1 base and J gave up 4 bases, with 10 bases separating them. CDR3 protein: CSVEGGDSYGYTF. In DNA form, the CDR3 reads TGCAGCGTTGAAGGGGGTGACAGCTATGGCTACACCTTC.

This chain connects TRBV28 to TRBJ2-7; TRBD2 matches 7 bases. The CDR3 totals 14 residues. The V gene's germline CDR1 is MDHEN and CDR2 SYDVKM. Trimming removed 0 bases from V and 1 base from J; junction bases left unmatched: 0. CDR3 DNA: TGTGCCAGCAGTTTATGGCGGGAGTCCTACGAGCAGTACTTC. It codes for CASSLWRESYEQYF.

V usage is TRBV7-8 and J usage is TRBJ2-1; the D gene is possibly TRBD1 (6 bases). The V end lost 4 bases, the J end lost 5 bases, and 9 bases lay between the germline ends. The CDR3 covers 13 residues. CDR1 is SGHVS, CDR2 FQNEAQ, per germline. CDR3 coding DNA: TGTGCCAGCAGCTCCGGACAGAACAATGAGCAGTTCTTC. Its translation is CASSSGQNNEQFF.

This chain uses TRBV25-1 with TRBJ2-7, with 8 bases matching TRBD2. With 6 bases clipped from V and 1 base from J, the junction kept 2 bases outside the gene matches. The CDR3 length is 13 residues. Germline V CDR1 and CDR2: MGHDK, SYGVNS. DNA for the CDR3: TGTGCCAGCAGCCTAGCGGGTTCCTACGAGCAGTACTTC. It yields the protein CASSLAGSYEQYF.

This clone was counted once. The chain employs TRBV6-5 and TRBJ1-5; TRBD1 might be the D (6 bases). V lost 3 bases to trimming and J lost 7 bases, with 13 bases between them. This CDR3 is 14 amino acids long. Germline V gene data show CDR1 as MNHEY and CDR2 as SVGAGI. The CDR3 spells CASSYSQGDQPQHF. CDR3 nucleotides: TGTGCCAGCAGTTATTCACAGGGTGACCAGCCCCAGCATTTT.

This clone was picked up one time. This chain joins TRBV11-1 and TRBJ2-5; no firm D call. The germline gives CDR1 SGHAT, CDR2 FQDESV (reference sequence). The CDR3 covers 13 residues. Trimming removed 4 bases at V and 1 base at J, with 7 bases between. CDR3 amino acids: CASSYGPQETQYF. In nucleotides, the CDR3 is TGTGCCAGCAGCTATGGCCCCCAAGAGACCCAGTACTTC. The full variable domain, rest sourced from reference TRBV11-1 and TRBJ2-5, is EAEVAQSPRYKITEKSQAVAFWCDPISGHATLYWYRQILGQGPELLVQFQDESVVDDSQLPKDRFSAERLKGVDSTLKIQPAELGDSAMYLCASSYGPQETQYFGPGTRLLVL.

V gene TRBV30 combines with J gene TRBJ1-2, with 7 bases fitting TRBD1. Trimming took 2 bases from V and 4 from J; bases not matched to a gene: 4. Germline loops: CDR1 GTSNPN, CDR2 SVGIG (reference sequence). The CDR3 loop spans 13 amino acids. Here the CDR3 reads CAWSTGVGYGYTF. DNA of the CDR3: TGTGCCTGGAGTACAGGGGTTGGCTATGGCTACACCTTC.

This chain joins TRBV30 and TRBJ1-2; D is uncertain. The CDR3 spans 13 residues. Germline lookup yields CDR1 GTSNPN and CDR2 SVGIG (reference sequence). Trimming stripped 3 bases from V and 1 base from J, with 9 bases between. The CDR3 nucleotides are TGTGCCTGGAGGGAACAGAATAACTATGGCTACACCTTC. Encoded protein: CAWREQNNYGYTF.

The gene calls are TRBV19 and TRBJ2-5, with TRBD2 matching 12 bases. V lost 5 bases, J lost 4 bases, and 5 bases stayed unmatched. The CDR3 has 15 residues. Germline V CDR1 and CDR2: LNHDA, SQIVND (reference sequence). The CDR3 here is CASSFPGLAGETQYF. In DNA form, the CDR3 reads TGTGCCAGTAGTTTCCCGGGACTAGCGGGAGAGACCCAGTACTTC.

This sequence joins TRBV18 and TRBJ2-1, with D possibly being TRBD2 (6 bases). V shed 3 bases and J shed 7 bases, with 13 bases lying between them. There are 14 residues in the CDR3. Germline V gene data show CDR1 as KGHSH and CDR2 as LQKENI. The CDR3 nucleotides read TGTGCCAGCTCACCCAGACTAGTCGAGAATGAGCAGTTCTTC. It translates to CASSPRLVENEQFF.

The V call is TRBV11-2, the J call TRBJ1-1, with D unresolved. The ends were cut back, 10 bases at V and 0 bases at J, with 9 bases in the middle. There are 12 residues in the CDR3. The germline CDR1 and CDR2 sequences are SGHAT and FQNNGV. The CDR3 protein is CATGVLNTEAFF. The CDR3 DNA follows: TGTGCCACCGGGGTGCTGAACACTGAAGCTTTCTTT.

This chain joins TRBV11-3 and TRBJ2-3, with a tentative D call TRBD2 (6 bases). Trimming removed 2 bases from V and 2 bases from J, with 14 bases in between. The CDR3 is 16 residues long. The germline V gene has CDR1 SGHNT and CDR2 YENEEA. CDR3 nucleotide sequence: TGTGCCAGCAGCTTATCCTCGGGACTGAACACAGATACGCAGTATTTT. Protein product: CASSLSSGLNTDTQYF.

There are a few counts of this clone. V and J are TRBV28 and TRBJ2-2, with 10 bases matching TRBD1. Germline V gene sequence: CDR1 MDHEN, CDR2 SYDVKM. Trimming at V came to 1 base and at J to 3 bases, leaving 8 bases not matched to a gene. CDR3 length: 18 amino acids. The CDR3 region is CASSLFPDRGRDTGELFF. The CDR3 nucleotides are TGTGCCAGCAGTTTATTTCCCGACAGGGGGCGAGACACCGGGGAGCTGTTTTTT.

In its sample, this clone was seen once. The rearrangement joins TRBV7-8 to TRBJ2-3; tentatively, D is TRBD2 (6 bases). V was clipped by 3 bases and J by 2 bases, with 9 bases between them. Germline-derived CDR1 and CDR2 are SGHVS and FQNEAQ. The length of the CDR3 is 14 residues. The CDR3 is CASSFPGVTDTQYF. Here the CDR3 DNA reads TGTGCCAGCAGCTTTCCGGGGGTCACAGATACGCAGTATTTT. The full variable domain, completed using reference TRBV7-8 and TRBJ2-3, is GAGVSQSPRYKVAKRGQDVALRCDPISGHVSLFWYQQALGQGPEFLTYFQNEAQLDKSGLPSDRFFAERPEGSVSTLKIQRTQQEDSAVYLCASSFPGVTDTQYFGPGTRLTVL.

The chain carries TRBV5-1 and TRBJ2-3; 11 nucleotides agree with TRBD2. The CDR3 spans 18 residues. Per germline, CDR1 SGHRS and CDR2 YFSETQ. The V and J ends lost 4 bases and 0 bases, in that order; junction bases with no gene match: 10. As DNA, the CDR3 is TGCGCCAGCAGCCCCGGAGGTCTAGCGGGGGGAAGCACAGATACGCAGTATTTT. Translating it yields CASSPGGLAGGSTDTQYF.